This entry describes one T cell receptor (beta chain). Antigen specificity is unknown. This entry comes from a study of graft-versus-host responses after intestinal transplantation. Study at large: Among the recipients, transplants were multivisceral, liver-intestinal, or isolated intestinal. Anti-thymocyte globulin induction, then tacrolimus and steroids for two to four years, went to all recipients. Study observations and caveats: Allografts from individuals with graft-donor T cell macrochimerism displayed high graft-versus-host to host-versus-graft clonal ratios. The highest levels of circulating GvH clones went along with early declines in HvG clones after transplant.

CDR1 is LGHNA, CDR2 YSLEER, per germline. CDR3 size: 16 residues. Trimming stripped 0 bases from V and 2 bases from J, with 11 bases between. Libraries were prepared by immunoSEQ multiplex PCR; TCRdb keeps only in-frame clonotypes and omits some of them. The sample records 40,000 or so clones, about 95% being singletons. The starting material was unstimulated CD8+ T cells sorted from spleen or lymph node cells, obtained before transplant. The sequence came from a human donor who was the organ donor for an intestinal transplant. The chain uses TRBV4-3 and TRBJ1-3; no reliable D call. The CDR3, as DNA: TGCGCCAGCAGCCAAGAAGACTCAAGGGCTGGAAACACCATATATTTT. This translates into CASSQEDSRAGNTIYF.